The TCR beta chain described here comes from a study of human T cells and chemical hapten exposure. Study-level points and caveats: Compared with pre-sensitization or healthy control sets, expanded TCRs clustered more.

In this sample, this clonotype turned up a few times. As yet, its antigen is unknown. Time point defined: patch test 3, about 24 weeks after DPC sensitization. As to treatment: therapeutic diphenylcyclopropenone sensitization with weekly scalp DPC. Unique molecular identifiers were affixed to discrete cDNA molecules within the library. In TCRdb, the RACE reads were re-called with MiXCR into one record per CDR3 protein. The sample records about 92,000 distinct CDR3 sequences, 11% being singletons. Germline CDR1 and CDR2: LNHNV and YYDKDF (reference sequence). This CDR3 spans 16 amino acids. With 1 base removed from V and 1 base from J, the gap between germline ends came to 13 bases.

The clonotype comes from a woman aged 25 to 45 with alopecia areata. Some clones in this sample may be carry-over from other donors' samples. The V and J genes are TRBV15 and TRBJ2-5; D might be TRBD1 (6 bases). The material was whole blood, obtained in connection with sensitization to the hapten diphenylcyclopropenone (DPC). The CDR3 is CATSRVHRVSQETQYF. In DNA, the CDR3 is TGTGCCACCAGCAGAGTTCACAGGGTCTCCCAAGAGACCCAGTACTTC.